This T cell receptor (beta chain) was captured in a study of OX40 agonist ivuxolimab in advanced cancers. At the level of the study: Every 2 weeks, patients received ivuxolimab intravenously, dosed at 0.01 to 10 mg/kg.

The CDR3 spans 11 residues. Germline CDR1 is SGHTA and CDR2 is FQGNSA. The germline V and J ends were trimmed by 3 bases and 6 bases, with 2 bases remaining between them. Data came from immunoSEQ multiplex PCR; TCRdb stores just in-frame clones and leaves some out. The sample includes more than 60,000 clones, 89% of them seen just once. Worth noting for this clone: The antigen remains undetermined.

Overall study findings and caveats: Clonal expansion was seen in CD4+ and CD8+ blood T cells by week 6 at 0.1 to 3.0 mg/kg. Still undetermined is the antigen specificity of the expanded peripheral T cells.

The sample in question was CD4+ or CD8+ T cells sorted from blood, obtained in a trial of the OX40 agonist ivuxolimab. The receptor was derived from an adult with an advanced solid tumor such as melanoma, head and neck, liver or kidney cancer. This chain connects TRBV7-2 to TRBJ2-2; D gene unclear. CDR3 residues: CASSLAGELFF. The CDR3 DNA reads as TGTGCCAGCAGCTTGGCCGGGGAGCTGTTTTTT.